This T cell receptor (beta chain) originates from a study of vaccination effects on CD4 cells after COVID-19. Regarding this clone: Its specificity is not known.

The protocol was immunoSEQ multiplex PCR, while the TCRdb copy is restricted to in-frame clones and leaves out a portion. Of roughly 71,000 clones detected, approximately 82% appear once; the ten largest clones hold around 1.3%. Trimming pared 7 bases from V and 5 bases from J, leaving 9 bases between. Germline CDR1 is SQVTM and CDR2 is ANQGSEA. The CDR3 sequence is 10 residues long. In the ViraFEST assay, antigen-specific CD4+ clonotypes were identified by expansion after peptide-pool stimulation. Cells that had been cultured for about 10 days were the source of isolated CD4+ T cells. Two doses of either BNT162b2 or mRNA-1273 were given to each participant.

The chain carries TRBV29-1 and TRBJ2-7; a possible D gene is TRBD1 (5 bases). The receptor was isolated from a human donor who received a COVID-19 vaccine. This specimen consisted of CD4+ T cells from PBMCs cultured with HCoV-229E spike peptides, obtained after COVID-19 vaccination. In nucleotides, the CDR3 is TGCAGCGGGTGGACAAACGAGCAGTACGTC. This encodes CSGWTNEQYV.